Listed here are 20 T cell receptor beta chains from one sample, sequenced in a study of T cells in localized non-small cell lung cancer. Assay: immunoSEQ multiplex PCR; the TCRdb copy retains only in-frame clones and omits some. The sample has around 33,000 clones, approximately 90% seen once. This sample comprised peripheral blood, obtained before any cancer treatment. The receptors derive from a woman aged 35-75 years with stage I lung adenocarcinoma.

This rearrangement joins TRBV5-1 to TRBJ2-1; D is unresolved. Deletions cut 2 bases from V and 4 bases from J, with 7 bases between. The CDR3 totals 13 residues. CDR1 and CDR2 (germline): SGHRS, YFSETQ. CDR3 DNA: TGCGCCAGCAGCTTTCGGACGTACAATGAGCAGTTCTTC. As protein: CASSFRTYNEQFF.

Concerning this clone: Mismatch with germline at one junction end may stem from a read error. The chain joins TRBV9 to TRBJ1-2; D unresolved. This CDR3 is 15 amino acids long. Germline V gene lookup returns CDR1 SGDLS and CDR2 YYNGEE. CDR3 amino acids: CASSVGVGGYYSYTF. The CDR3 DNA reads TGTGCCAGCAGCGTAGGTGTGGGCGGTTACTATAGCTACACCTTC.

The chain couples TRBV28 to TRBJ1-2, with 8 positions matching TRBD1. Trimming cost V 7 bases and J 4 bases; bases outside gene matches: 11. Per the germline V gene, CDR1 is MDHEN and CDR2 is SYDVKM. This CDR3 spans 15 amino acids. CDR3 sequence: CASTYVQGAGYGYTF. The CDR3 DNA sequence: TGTGCCAGCACCTATGTCCAGGGGGCCGGCTATGGCTACACCTTC.

The chain has TRBV18 and TRBJ1-5, with D unclear. In germline, CDR1 is KGHSH, CDR2 LQKENI. The V end lost 0 bases, the J end lost 1 base, and 4 bases lay between the germline ends. This CDR3 comprises 14 residues. The CDR3 region is CASSPPESNQPQHF. DNA of the CDR3: TGTGCCAGCTCACCACCCGAGAGCAATCAGCCCCAGCATTTT.

A few counts support this clone. The CDR3 coding sequence is TGTGCCAGCAGTTTAGGCCAGGACAGGGTCAGGCAGCCCCAGCATTTT. This sequence encodes CASSLGQDRVRQPQHF. V is TRBV28 and J is TRBJ1-5; 8 nucleotides agree with TRBD1. The CDR3 totals 16 residues. The V gene end was trimmed by 2 bases and the J gene end by 7 bases; junction bases not matched to a gene: 10. CDR1 is MDHEN, CDR2 SYDVKM, per germline. Variable domain in full (rest from reference TRBV28 and TRBJ1-5): DVKVTQSSRYLVKRTGEKVFLECVQDMDHENMFWYRQDPGLGLRLIYFSYDVKMKEKGDIPEGYSVSREKKERFSLILESASTNQTSMYLCASSLGQDRVRQPQHFGDGTRLSIL.

The chain joins TRBV25-1 to TRBJ2-2; D tentatively reads TRBD1 or TRBD2 (5 bases each). V was cut by 4 bases and J by 8 bases, with 11 bases left in between. Germline V lookup: CDR1 MGHDK, CDR2 SYGVNS. The CDR3 totals 13 residues. CDR3: CASSGGDSGELFF. CDR3 in DNA: TGTGCCAGCAGTGGAGGGGATTCGGGGGAGCTGTTTTTT.

The rearrangement uses TRBV29-1 and TRBJ2-7; D tentatively reads TRBD1 or TRBD2 (6 bases each). From germline, CDR1 is SQVTM and CDR2 ANQGSEA. CDR3 length: 14 residues. The ends were cut back, 1 base at V and 4 bases at J, with 14 bases in the middle. The CDR3 region is CSVEGRGAGYEQYF. The CDR3 DNA sequence: TGCAGCGTTGAAGGAAGGGGGGCGGGATACGAGCAGTACTTC.

This chain connects TRBV30 to TRBJ2-2; the D gene is possibly TRBD1 (6 bases). The CDR3 runs to 15 residues. With 0 bases removed from V and 5 bases from J, the gap between germline ends came to 13 bases. Germline V lookup: CDR1 GTSNPN, CDR2 SVGIG (reference sequence). The CDR3 coding sequence is TGTGCCTGGAGTGTGTTGAGACAGGCGACCGGGGAGCTGTTTTTT. It is translated as CAWSVLRQATGELFF.

The sample holds one count of this clone. CDR3 DNA: TGTGCCAGCAGCTTAATTGGTAGCTACGAGCAGTACTTC. As protein: CASSLIGSYEQYF. The rearrangement uses TRBV7-9 and TRBJ2-7; no definite D call. Germline V lookup: CDR1 SEHNR, CDR2 FQNEAQ (reference sequence). This CDR3 has 13 residues. V was trimmed by 2 bases and J by 3 bases, leaving 8 bases between them.

The J gene is TRBJ1-2, the V gene TRBV19; D is undetermined. The germline CDR1 and CDR2 sequences are LNHDA and SQIVND (reference sequence). V was pared by 6 bases and J by 2 bases, with 13 bases between. The CDR3 has 14 residues. Written as DNA, the CDR3 is TGTGCCAGTAGCCCACAAATCGGGAACTATGGCTACACCTTC. This translates into CASSPQIGNYGYTF.

This chain uses TRBV21-1 with TRBJ2-5. TRBV21-1 is shown as a pseudogene. The CDR3 spans 10 residues. The CDR3 sequence is CASVGETQYF. The CDR3 DNA reads TGTGCCAGCGTGGGAGAGACCCAGTACTTC.

The chain combines TRBV7-2 with TRBJ1-2; D unclear. CDR1 SGHTA and CDR2 FQGNSA come from the germline V gene. V gave up 5 bases and J gave up 5 bases, with 15 bases separating them. CDR3 size: 14 residues. CDR3 in DNA: TGTGCCAGCAGCCCAGGTGGCGAGGGATATGGCTACACCTTC. Protein sequence: CASSPGGEGYGYTF.

The V and J genes are TRBV10-3 and TRBJ1-1; no clear D. V was trimmed by 2 bases and J by 6 bases, leaving 10 bases between them. This CDR3 comprises 13 residues. Germline V gene data show CDR1 as ENHRY and CDR2 as SYGVKD. CDR3 region: CAISERQSAEAFF. The CDR3 bases are TGTGCCATCAGTGAGAGGCAGTCCGCTGAAGCTTTCTTT.

The chain uses TRBV18 and TRBJ2-7; perhaps TRBD2 as D (6 bases). This CDR3 contains 13 residues. Germline V gene lookup returns CDR1 KGHSH and CDR2 LQKENI. V dropped 3 bases and J dropped 3 bases, with 9 bases sitting between them. In nucleotides, the CDR3 is TGTGCCAGCTCACCGGGGAGGAGCTACGAGCAGTACTTC. Translated: CASSPGRSYEQYF.

The chain couples TRBV5-5 to TRBJ1-1; D uncertain. Germline assignment: CDR1 SGHKS and CDR2 YYEKEE (reference sequence). This CDR3 comprises 14 residues. Trimming removed 2 bases from V and 0 bases from J, with 8 bases in between. This CDR3 reads CASSLNLLNTEAFF. The DNA of the CDR3 is TGTGCCAGCAGCTTAAACCTGTTGAACACTGAAGCTTTCTTT.

This chain uses TRBV5-6 with TRBJ2-1; 8 bases agree with TRBD1. After removal of 4 bases from V and 8 bases from J, the junction contained 8 bases not matched to a gene. The germline V gene has CDR1 SGHDT and CDR2 YYEEEE. This CDR3 has 14 residues. The CDR3, as DNA: TGTGCCAGCAGCCCCGGACAGGGTAGGGATGAGCAGTTCTTC. This translates into CASSPGQGRDEQFF.

This chain uses TRBV28 with TRBJ2-7; D possibly matches TRBD1 or TRBD2 (5 bases each). V was clipped by 4 bases and J by 6 bases, with 16 bases between them. CDR3 length equals 14 residues. Looked up from germline, CDR1 is MDHEN and CDR2 is SYDVKM. CDR3 region: CASSSGTLVGEQYF. As DNA, the CDR3 is TGTGCCAGCAGTTCCGGGACGCTGGTGGGCGAGCAGTACTTC.

This clone was recorded a few times. The chain has TRBV2 and TRBJ1-5; D call uncertain. Deletions cut 4 bases from V and 7 bases from J, with 8 bases between. Germline-derived CDR1 and CDR2 are SNHLY and FYNNEI. The CDR3 covers 12 residues. CDR3 sequence (DNA): TGTGCCAGCAGTGCGTTGATCCAGCCCCAGCATTTT. This encodes CASSALIQPQHF.

The V call is TRBV5-4, the J call TRBJ2-7; a possible D gene is TRBD1 (6 bases). The germline V gene encodes CDR1 SGHNT and CDR2 YYREEE (reference sequence). Trimming removed 6 bases at V and 4 bases at J, with 14 bases between. The CDR3 is made up of 13 amino acids. The CDR3 sequence: CASIRDNVYEQYF. The CDR3 DNA follows: TGTGCCAGCATCCGGGACAACGTATACGAGCAGTACTTC.

The V and J genes are TRBV28 and TRBJ2-7, with 7 bases matching TRBD2. CDR1 and CDR2 (germline): MDHEN, SYDVKM. The CDR3 covers 17 residues. J lost 2 bases, V lost 9 bases, and 19 bases had no gene match. CDR3 nucleotides: TGTGCCAGTGAGATAGCGGGCACCTTGTCTACCCCCTACGAGCAGTACTTC. As protein: CASEIAGTLSTPYEQYF.